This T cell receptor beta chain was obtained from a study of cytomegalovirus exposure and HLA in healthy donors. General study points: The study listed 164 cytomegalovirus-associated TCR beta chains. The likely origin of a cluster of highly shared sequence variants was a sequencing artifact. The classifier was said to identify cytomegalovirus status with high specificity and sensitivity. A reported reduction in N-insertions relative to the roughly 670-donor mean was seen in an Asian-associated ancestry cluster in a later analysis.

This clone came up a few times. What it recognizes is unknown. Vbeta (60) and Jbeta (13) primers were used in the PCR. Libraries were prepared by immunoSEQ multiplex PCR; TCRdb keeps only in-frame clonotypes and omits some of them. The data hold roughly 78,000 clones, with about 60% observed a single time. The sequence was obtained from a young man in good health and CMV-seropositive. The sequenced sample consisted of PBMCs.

CDR3 sequence reads: CAISYNNQPQHF. Written as DNA, the CDR3 is TGTGCCATCAGTTATAACAATCAGCCCCAGCATTTT. The chain recombines TRBV10-3 with TRBJ1-5; D uncertain. Germline CDR1 is ENHRY and CDR2 is SYGVKD. V lost 5 bases, J lost 3 bases, and 5 bases lay in between. This CDR3 has 12 residues.